The 7 T cell receptor beta chains presented below share a single source sample, sequenced in a study of T cell repertoires in cytomegalovirus infection. TCRdb re-called the reads with MiXCR, one entry per CDR3 protein. The sample yields about 490,000 distinct CDR3 sequences, 26% seen once. Sequenced sample: PBMCs. The receptors were gathered from a human donor in good health (CMV status not recorded). Some clones in this sample may be carry-over from other donors' samples.

This clonotype was detected only once. A read error is likely, as this CDR3 ends without the conserved phenylalanine or tryptophan. This sequence joins TRBV10-3 and TRBJ2-5, with a tentative D call TRBD1 (5 bases). CDR3 length equals 14 residues. The germline V and J ends were trimmed by 1 base and 5 bases, with 11 bases remaining between them. The germline V gene has CDR1 ENHRY and CDR2 SYGVKD. CDR3 protein: CAISEWTSRETQYY. DNA of the CDR3: TGTGCCATCAGTGAGTGGACAAGCCGCGAGACCCAGTACTAC.

The chain is built from TRBV2 and TRBJ1-1; TRBD1 matches at 8 bases. The germline V gene encodes CDR1 SNHLY and CDR2 FYNNEI. J lost 12 bases, V lost 1 base, and 10 bases had no gene match. The CDR3 is 14 amino acids. Here the CDR3 reads CASSEVGGQGSTFF. CDR3 coding DNA: TGTGCCAGCAGTGAAGTAGGAGGACAGGGTTCTACTTTCTTT.

This clonotype showed up just a few times. The chain carries TRBV7-8 and TRBJ2-7, with 13 bases fitting TRBD2. CDR3 size: 18 residues. Germline assignment: CDR1 SGHVS and CDR2 FQNEAQ. The V and J ends lost 6 bases and 4 bases, in that order; junction bases with no gene match: 15. The CDR3 region has the DNA TGTGCCAGCAGTCGGACTAGCGGGAGTGTTAAGACCGTTTACGAGCAGTACTTC. Translated: CASSRTSGSVKTVYEQYF.

This sequence joins TRBV4-1 and TRBJ1-1; D is ambiguous. CDR1 is MGHRA and CDR2 is YSYEKL in the germline V gene. The CDR3 spans 13 residues. V lost 0 bases, J lost 11 bases, and 13 bases lay in between. In nucleotides, the CDR3 is TGCGCCAGCAGCCAAGATAATTGGGGAGGGGCTTTCTTT. Amino acids: CASSQDNWGGAFF.

This clonotype has ten or more counts. The rearrangement links TRBV7-2 to TRBJ2-1; 9 positions agree with TRBD2. CDR1 is SGHTA and CDR2 is FQGNSA in the germline V gene. Losses at the gene ends were 2 bases for V and 5 bases for J; bases not matched to a gene: 7. The CDR3 totals 16 residues. CDR3 in DNA: TGTGCCAGCAGCTTAACGAGGACTAGCGTCCACAATGAGCAGTTCTTC. Its protein is CASSLTRTSVHNEQFF.

The sample holds a few counts of this clonotype. This chain links TRBV28 with TRBJ1-2; TRBD1 is a possible D gene (6 bases). Trimming shortened V by 7 bases and J by 3 bases, and 12 bases separated the two germline ends. From germline, CDR1 is MDHEN and CDR2 SYDVKM. This CDR3 has 13 amino acids. This chain's CDR3 is CASTTGTYYGYTF. As DNA, the CDR3 is TGTGCCAGCACCACGGGGACATACTATGGCTACACCTTC.

This chain connects TRBV6-1 to TRBJ1-2, with 7 bases matching TRBD1. Trimming removed 6 bases from V and 0 bases from J; junction bases left unmatched: 4. The germline V gene encodes CDR1 MNHNS and CDR2 SASEGT. This CDR3 is built from 14 residues. This CDR3 reads CASRPDRANYGYTF. The CDR3 nucleotides are TGTGCCAGCAGACCCGACAGGGCTAACTATGGCTACACCTTC.